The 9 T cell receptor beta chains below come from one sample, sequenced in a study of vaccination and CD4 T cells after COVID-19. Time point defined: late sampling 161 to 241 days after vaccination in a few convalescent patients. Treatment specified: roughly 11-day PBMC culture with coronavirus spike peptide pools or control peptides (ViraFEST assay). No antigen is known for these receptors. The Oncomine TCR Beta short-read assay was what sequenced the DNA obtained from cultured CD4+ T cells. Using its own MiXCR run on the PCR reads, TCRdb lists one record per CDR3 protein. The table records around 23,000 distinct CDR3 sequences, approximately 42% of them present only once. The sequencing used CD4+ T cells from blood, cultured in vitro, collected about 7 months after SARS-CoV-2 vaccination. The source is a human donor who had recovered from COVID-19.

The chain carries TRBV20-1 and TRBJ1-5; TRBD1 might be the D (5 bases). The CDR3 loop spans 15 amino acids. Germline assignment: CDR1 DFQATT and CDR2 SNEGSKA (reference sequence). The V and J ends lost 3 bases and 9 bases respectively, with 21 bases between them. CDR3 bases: TGCAGTGCTAGCCCAAGGACGGACCCACAGGTGCCCCAGCATTTT. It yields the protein CSASPRTDPQVPQHF.

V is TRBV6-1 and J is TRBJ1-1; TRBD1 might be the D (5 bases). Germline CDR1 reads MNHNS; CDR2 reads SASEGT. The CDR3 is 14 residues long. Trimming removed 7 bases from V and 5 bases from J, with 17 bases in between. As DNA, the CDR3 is TGTGCCAGCAATTGGGGCAGGGCGAGTACTGAAGCTTTCTTT. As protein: CASNWGRASTEAFF.

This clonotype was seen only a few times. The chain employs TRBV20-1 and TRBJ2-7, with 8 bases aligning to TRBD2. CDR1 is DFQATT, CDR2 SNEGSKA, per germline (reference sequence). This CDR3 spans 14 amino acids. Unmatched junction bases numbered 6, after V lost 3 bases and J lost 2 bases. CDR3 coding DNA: TGCAGTGCTAGCGCTAGCGGGTTTACCTACGAGCAGTACTTC. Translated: CSASASGFTYEQYF.

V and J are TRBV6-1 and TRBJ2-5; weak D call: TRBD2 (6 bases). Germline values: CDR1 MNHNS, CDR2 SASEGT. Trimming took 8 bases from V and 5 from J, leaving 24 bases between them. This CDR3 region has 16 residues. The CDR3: CASQFLLGGVGETQYF. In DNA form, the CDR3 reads TGTGCCAGCCAATTCCTGCTTGGAGGGGTGGGGGAGACCCAGTACTTC.

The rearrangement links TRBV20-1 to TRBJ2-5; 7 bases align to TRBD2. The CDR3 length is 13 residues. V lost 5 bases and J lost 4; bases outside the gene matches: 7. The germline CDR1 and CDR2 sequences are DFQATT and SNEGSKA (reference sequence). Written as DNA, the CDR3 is TGCAGTGCTCCAGCGGGGAGGGGAGAGACCCAGTACTTC. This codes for CSAPAGRGETQYF.

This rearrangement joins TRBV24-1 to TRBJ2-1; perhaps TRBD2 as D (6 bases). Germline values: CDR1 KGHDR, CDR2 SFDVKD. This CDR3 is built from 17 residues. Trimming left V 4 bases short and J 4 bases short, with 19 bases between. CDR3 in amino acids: CATSDTSLSGPYNEQFF. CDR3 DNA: TGTGCCACCAGTGACACCTCCCTTAGCGGCCCGTACAATGAGCAGTTCTTC.

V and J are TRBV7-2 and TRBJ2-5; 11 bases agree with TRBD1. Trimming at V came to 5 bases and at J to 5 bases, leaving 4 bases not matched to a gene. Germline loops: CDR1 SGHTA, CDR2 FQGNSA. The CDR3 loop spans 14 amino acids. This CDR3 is CASSPGTGGETQYF. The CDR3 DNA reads TGTGCCAGCAGCCCCGGGACAGGGGGGGAGACCCAGTACTTC.

The CDR3, as DNA: TGTGCCAGCAGTGTCGAGGGGAGCTCCTACAATGAGCAGTTCTTC. This sequence encodes CASSVEGSSYNEQFF. The V and J genes are TRBV6-1 and TRBJ2-1; D might be TRBD1 or TRBD2, each matching 5 bases. V dropped 4 bases and J dropped 0 bases, with 10 bases sitting between them. The CDR3 has 15 amino acids. Germline V gene lookup returns CDR1 MNHNS and CDR2 SASEGT.

CDR3 in DNA: TGTGCCAGCAGTGGACAGCCGAACACTGAAGCTTTCTTT. It is translated as CASSGQPNTEAFF. The rearrangement links TRBV6-1 to TRBJ1-1; D is perhaps TRBD1 (5 bases). Germline V lookup: CDR1 MNHNS, CDR2 SASEGT. V was pared by 4 bases and J by 1 base, with 7 bases between. CDR3 length: 13 amino acids.